Detailed here is one TCR beta chain. Its specific antigen is unknown. Base quality data are lacking; no much larger clone is found one base away. The donors were healthy, HIV-negative adults with no recently reported acute infections or vaccinations. Every donor was a Caucasian adult living in Nashville, Tennessee, USA. CD8 memory samples consisted of magnetically selected CD45RO+ cells combined with CCR7-negative CD45RA+ effector memory (TemRA) cells. After blood collection by leukapheresis, PBMCs were isolated using Ficoll-Histopaque density gradient centrifugation and then cryopreserved in the vapor phase of liquid nitrogen. Analytical flow cytometry was used to check the purity and quantity of each magnetically sorted T cell population. From each sorted fraction, genomic DNA was isolated and quantified by UV absorbance on a Nanodrop 2000c. The data are from a study of shared clonotypes between healthy human individuals (TCRdb year 2020). With respect to the entire study: The cohort comprised a couple of women and three men aged 18 to 49 years. The study deeply sequenced blood TCR repertoires of about 5 healthy adults to estimate repertoire size and the extent of clonotype sharing between individuals. Between about 0.9 and 10 billion PBMCs per donor were obtained by leukapheresis. To increase sequencing depth and limit assay-specific biases, different laboratories used diverse techniques to prepare libraries and sequence TCR repertoires. For each donor, three plates each were used for CD4 naive and CD4 memory, two plates were used for CD8 naive, and one plate was used for CD8 memory.

Using the deep immunoSEQ assay, TCR CDR3 regions were amplified from genomic DNA by multiplex PCR. For each cell subset, the extracted genomic DNA was distributed evenly across all wells of several immunoSEQ 96-well plates, and each plate served as one replicate. For sorted subsets, roughly 200 ng genomic DNA, equal to 30,000 or so T cell genomes, was loaded into each replicate PCR. Purified libraries were quantified with a Qubit 3.0 fluorometer, sized on a Bioanalyzer 2100, and re-quantified with the KAPA Library Quantification kit. Every immunoSEQ 96-well plate was sequenced on a separate single-read 150-cycle Illumina NextSeq 550 flow cell. As for how the authors treated the data: Because the immunoSEQ output included only junctional sequences and no quality scores, the filtering could not be the same as the filtering used for full-length reads. To assign V/J genes and CDR3, sequences were annotated using PyIR, a Python wrapper for IgBLAST v1.9, with IMGT germline references. Reads were filtered out if the reads had weak V/J assignments (E-value above 1e-6), no CDR3, stop codons, out-of-frame junctions, or ambiguous translated residues. V3J clonotypes were defined by identical inferred V gene, J gene, and CDR3 amino acid sequence. The percentage overlap between two repertoires was calculated by dividing the number of shared unique clonotypes by the size of the smaller repertoire. RTK rarefaction, the Chao1 estimator, and Recon v2.1 estimates of unobserved clonotypes were used to assess repertoire richness. OLGA was used to compute generation probabilities for all TCRbeta clonotypes that the gDNA method yielded from a few donors. TCRdb took this table from immuneACCESS and kept in-frame rearrangements with V and J called. Such tables lack part of the clones; where checked against another copy, unresolved V genes explain under half of the gap, and the rest is unexplained. V, J and clone size are those of that table, while D and trimming were read from the DNA. The sample data list around 300,000 clones, and around 87% of these were observed just once. The biggest ten clones account for 16% of the sample.

Overall study results and their limits: Only blood was sampled, and tissue TCR repertoires likely differ from those in blood. Based on pairwise subsampling, the degree of clonotype sharing among donors was expected to be affected by sequencing depth. Higher generation probabilities were observed for clonotypes shared by all four sorted-subset donors than for non-shared clonotypes. Rarefaction of sorted-subset datasets indicated incomplete sequencing despite the large sequencing depth. Larger estimated clonotype richness was generally found for naive subsets than for memory subsets. Across four donors, approximately 5% of naive CD4, 3% to 3.5% of naive CD8, about 2.3% of memory CD4, and approximately 0.4% of memory CD8 clonotypes were shared. Because the study included only a small number of donors, the genetic and exposure-history diversity represented was limited.

Specimen: memory CD8+ T cells sorted from blood. Explained via the paper, the cell subset or site label denotes: CD45RO+ cells pooled with CCR7-negative TemRA cells. This clonotype was obtained from a man aged 18 to 29 in good health.

The DNA is as follows: TGTGCCAGCAGCTGGGGTCCGGCCCAGGGGTTCAACGAGCAGTACTTC. It is translated as CASSWGPAQGFNEQYF. Here the chain combines TRBV11-2 and TRBJ2-7; the D gene is possibly TRBD1, with 6 bases matching. Its CDR3 holds 16 amino acids, cysteine through phenylalanine. Just the 48-base CDR3 DNA is kept, in frame starting at base 1. The junction shows trimming of 4 bases on V and 5 bases on J, plus 21 bases between the germline ends. For CDR1 and CDR2, the germline V gene lists SGHAT and FQNNGV.